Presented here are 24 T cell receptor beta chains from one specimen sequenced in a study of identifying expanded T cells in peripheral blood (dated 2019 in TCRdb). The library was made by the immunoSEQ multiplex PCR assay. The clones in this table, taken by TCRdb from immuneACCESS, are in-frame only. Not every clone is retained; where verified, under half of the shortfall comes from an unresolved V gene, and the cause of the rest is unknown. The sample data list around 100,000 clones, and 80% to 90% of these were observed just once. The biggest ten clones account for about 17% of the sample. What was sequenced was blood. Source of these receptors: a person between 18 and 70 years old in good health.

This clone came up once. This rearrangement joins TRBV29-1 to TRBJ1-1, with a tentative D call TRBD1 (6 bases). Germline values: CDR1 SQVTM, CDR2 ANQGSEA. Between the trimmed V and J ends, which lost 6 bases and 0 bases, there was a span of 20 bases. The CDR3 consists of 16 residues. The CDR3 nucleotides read TGCAGCGTCCCTCCGGGGGGGGCAGACATGAACACTGAAGCTTTCTTT. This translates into CSVPPGGADMNTEAFF.

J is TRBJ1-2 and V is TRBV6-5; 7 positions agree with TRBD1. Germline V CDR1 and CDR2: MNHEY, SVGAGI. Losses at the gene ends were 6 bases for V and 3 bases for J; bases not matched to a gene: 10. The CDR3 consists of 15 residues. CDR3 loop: CASRRSGTVDYGYTF. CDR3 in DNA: TGTGCCAGCAGACGGAGCGGGACAGTGGACTATGGCTACACCTTC.

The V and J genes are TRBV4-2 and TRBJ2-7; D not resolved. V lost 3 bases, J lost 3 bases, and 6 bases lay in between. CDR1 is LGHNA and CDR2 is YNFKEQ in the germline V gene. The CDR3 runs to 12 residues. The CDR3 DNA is TGTGCCAGCAGCCAGGGTTTCTACGAGCAGTACTTC. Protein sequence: CASSQGFYEQYF.

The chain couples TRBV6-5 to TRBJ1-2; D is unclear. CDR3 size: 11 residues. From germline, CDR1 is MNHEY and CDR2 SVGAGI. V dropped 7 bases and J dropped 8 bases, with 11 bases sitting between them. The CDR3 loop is CASTHGRGYTF. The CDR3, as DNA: TGTGCCAGCACCCACGGCAGGGGCTACACCTTC.

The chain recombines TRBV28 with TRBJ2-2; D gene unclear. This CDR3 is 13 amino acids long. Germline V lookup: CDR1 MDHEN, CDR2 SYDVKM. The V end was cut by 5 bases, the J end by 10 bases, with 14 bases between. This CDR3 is CASSPWRQEELFF. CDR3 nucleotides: TGTGCCAGCAGTCCCTGGCGGCAAGAGGAGCTGTTTTTT.

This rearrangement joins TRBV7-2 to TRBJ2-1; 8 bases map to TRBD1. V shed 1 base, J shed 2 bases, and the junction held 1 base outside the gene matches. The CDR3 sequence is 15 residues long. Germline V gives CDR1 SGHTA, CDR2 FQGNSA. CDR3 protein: CASSLDRGTYNEQFF. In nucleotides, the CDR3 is TGTGCCAGCAGCTTAGACAGGGGGACCTACAATGAGCAGTTCTTC.

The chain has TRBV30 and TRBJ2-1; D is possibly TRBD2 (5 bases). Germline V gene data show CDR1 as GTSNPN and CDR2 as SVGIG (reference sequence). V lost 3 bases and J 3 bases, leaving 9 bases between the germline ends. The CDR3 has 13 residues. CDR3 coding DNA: TGTGCCTGGAGGGTCGGGATCTACAATGAGCAGTTCTTC. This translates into CAWRVGIYNEQFF.

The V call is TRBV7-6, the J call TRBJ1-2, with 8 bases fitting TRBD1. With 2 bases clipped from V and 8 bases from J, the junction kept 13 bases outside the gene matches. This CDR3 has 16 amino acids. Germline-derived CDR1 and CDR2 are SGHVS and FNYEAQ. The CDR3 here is CASSLLVPQGAKGYTF. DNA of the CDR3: TGTGCCAGCAGCTTATTGGTCCCGCAGGGGGCCAAAGGCTACACCTTC.

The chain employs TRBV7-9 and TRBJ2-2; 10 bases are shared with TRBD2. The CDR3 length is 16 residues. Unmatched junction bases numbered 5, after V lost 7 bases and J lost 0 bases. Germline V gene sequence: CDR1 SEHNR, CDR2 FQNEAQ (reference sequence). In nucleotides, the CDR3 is TGTGCCAGCACCGACCTAGCGGGGGCGAACACCGGGGAGCTGTTTTTT. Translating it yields CASTDLAGANTGELFF. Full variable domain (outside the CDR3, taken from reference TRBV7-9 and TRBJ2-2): DTGVSQNPRHKITKRGQNVTFRCDPISEHNRLYWYRQTLGQGPEFLTYFQNEAQLEKSRLLSDRFSAERPKGSFSTLEIQRTEQGDSAMYLCASTDLAGANTGELFFGEGSRLTVL.

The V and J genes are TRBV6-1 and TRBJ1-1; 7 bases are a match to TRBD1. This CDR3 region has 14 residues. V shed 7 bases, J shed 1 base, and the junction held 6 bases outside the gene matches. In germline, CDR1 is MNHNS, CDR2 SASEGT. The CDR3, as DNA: TGTGCCAGCACAATGGACAGGTGGAACACTGAAGCTTTCTTT. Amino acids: CASTMDRWNTEAFF.

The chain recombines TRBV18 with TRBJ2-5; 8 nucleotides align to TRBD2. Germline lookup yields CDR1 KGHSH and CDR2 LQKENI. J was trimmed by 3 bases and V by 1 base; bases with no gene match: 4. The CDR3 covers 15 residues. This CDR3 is CASSPRVSGEETQYF. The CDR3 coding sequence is TGTGCCAGCTCACCACGGGTTAGCGGGGAAGAGACCCAGTACTTC.

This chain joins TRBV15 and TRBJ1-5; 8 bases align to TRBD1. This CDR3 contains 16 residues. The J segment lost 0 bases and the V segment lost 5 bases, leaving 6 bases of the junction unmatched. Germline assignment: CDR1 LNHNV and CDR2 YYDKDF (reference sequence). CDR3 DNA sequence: TGTGCCACCAGCTCACGGACAGGGATTAGCAATCAGCCCCAGCATTTT. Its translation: CATSSRTGISNQPQHF.

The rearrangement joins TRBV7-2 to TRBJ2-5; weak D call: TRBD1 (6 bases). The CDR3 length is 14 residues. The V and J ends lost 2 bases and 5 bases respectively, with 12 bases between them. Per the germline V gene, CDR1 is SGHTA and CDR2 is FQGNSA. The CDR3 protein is CASSLYRDRETQYF. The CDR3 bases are TGTGCCAGCAGCTTATACAGGGATAGGGAGACCCAGTACTTC.

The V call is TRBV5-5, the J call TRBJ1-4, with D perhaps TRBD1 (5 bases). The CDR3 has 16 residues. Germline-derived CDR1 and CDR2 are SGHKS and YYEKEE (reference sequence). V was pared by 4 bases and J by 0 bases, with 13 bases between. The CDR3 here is CASSPRQRTTNEKLFF. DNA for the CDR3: TGTGCCAGCAGCCCCAGACAGAGAACAACTAATGAAAAACTGTTTTTT.

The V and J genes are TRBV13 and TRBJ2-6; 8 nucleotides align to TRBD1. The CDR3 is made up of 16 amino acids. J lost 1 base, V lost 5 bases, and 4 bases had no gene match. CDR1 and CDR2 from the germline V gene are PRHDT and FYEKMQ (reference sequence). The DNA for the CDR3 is TGTGCCAGCAGCCCTCGGACAGGGTCTGGGGCCAACGTCCTGACTTTC. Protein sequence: CASSPRTGSGANVLTF.

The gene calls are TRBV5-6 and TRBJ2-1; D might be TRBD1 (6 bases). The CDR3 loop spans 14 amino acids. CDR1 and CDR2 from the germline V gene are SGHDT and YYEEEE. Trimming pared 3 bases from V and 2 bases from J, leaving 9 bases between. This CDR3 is CASSSGTPYNEQFF. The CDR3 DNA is TGTGCCAGCAGCTCCGGGACACCCTACAATGAGCAGTTCTTC.

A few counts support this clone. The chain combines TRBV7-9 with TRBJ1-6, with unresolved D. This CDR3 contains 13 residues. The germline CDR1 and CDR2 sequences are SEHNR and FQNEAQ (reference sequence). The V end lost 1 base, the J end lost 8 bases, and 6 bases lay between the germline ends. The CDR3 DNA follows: TGTGCCAGCAGCTTAGACAGCTATTCACCCCTCCACTTT. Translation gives CASSLDSYSPLHF.

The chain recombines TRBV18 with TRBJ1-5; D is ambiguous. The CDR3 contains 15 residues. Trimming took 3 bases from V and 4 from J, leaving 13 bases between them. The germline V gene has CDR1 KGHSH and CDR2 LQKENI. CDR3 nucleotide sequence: TGTGCCAGCTCACCCATCCCGGTACCTAATCAGCCCCAGCATTTT. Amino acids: CASSPIPVPNQPQHF.

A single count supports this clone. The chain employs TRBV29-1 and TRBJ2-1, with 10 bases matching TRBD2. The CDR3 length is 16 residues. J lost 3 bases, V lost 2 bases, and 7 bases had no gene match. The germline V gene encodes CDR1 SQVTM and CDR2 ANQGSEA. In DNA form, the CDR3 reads TGCAGCGTTGAACAGAACCTAGCGGGGGTCTACAATGAGCAGTTCTTC. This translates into CSVEQNLAGVYNEQFF.

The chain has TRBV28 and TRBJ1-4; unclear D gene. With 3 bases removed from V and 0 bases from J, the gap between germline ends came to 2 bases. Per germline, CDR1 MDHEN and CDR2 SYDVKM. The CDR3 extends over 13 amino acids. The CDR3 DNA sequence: TGTGCCAGCAGTTTTGCAACTAATGAAAAACTGTTTTTT. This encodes CASSFATNEKLFF. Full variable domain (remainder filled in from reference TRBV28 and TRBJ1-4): DVKVTQSSRYLVKRTGEKVFLECVQDMDHENMFWYRQDPGLGLRLIYFSYDVKMKEKGDIPEGYSVSREKKERFSLILESASTNQTSMYLCASSFATNEKLFFGSGTQLSVL.

CDR3 in DNA: TGTGCCAGCAGCTTAGTCTCTGCCGGGGAGCTGTTTTTT. Translating it yields CASSLVSAGELFF. V and J are TRBV11-2 and TRBJ2-2; D unresolved. This CDR3 region has 13 residues. Trimming took 1 base from V and 6 from J, leaving 6 bases between them. The V gene's germline CDR1 is SGHAT and CDR2 FQNNGV.

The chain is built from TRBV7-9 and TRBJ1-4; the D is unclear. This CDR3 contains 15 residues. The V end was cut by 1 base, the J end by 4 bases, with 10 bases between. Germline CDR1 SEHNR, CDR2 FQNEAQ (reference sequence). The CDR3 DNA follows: TGTGCCAGCAGCTTAGAACGCCGAAGTAATGAAAAACTGTTTTTT. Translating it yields CASSLERRSNEKLFF.

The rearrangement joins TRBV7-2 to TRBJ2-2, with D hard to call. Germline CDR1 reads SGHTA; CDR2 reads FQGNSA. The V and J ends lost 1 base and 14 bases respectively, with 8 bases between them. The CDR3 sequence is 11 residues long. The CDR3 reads CASSLGLALFF. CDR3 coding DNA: TGTGCCAGCAGCTTAGGGCTTGCCCTGTTTTTT.

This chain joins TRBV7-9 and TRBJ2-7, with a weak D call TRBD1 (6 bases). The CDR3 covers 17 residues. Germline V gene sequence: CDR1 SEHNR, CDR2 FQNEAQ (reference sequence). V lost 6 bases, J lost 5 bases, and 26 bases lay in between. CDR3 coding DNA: TGTGCCAGCAGTTCTACGGCCCCGGGACACCTTTCGGACGAGCAGTACTTC. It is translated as CASSSTAPGHLSDEQYF.